Presented here are 3 T cell receptor beta chains from one specimen sequenced in a study of T cells expressing NK-cell markers. Following a re-call of the 5' RACE reads, TCRdb has one entry per CDR3 protein and lacks DNA. The specimen's table records 550,000 or so distinct CDR3 sequences. Sequencing was done on a sample of blood T cells: a sorted CD56 or NKG2C T cell subset, CD4+ or CD8+ T cells, or bulk PBMC T cells (not recorded which). These receptors came from a man younger than 30 in good health.

V usage is TRBV7-3 and J usage is TRBJ2-3; the D gene TCRdb calls, TRBD1, cannot be checked with no DNA. In germline, CDR1 is SGHTA, CDR2 FQGTGA. The CDR3 spans 13 residues. This chain's CDR3 is CASTLPPADTQYF.

The rearrangement uses TRBV9 and TRBJ2-1. Germline V gene sequence: CDR1 SGDLS, CDR2 YYNGEE. The CDR3 extends over 16 amino acids. The chain's CDR3 is CASSAVAGDPFNEQFF.

This chain connects TRBV27 to TRBJ2-2; there is no DNA to check the TCRdb D call of TRBD1. CDR1 and CDR2 from the germline V gene are MNHEY and SMNVEV (reference sequence). This CDR3 region has 16 residues. The CDR3 sequence is CASSPLSRLYTGELFF.